The 5 T cell receptor beta chains below all came from one sample that was sequenced in a study of T cells after yellow fever vaccination. TCRdb analysed the 5' RACE reads with MiXCR anew, one entry per CDR3 protein. The sample has some 500,000 distinct CDR3 sequences, about 13% seen once. Sequenced here: PBMCs, sampled on the day of the yellow fever booster vaccination. Every receptor here comes from a man aged 25-40 years who received the YFV17D yellow fever vaccine.

This clonotype was detected ten times or more. The rearrangement joins TRBV29-1 to TRBJ2-5, with D tentatively TRBD1 (6 bases). This CDR3 is built from 13 residues. Germline loops: CDR1 SQVTM, CDR2 ANQGSEA. Trimming removed 1 base from V and 5 bases from J, with 11 bases in between. The DNA of the CDR3 is TGCAGCGTTGAAGTCGCAGGGGACGAGACCCAGTACTTC. Translating it yields CSVEVAGDETQYF.

This chain joins TRBV29-1 and TRBJ2-7; 7 nucleotides align to TRBD1. The CDR3 sequence is 15 residues long. The ends lost 6 bases at V and 4 bases at J; junction bases unmatched: 15. Germline V CDR1 and CDR2: SQVTM, ANQGSEA. In DNA form, the CDR3 reads TGCAGCGTAGACCCCTTTGGTAGGGGGCGGTACGAGCAGTACTTC. This gives the protein CSVDPFGRGRYEQYF.

This clonotype turned up a few times. The chain carries TRBV12-3 or TRBV12-4 and TRBJ2-1, with 11 nucleotides matching TRBD2. This CDR3 region has 15 residues. With 6 bases clipped from V and 7 bases from J, the junction kept 8 bases outside the gene matches. The CDR3 region is CASRKTSGSSNEQFF. Written as DNA, the CDR3 is TGTGCCAGCAGGAAAACTAGCGGGAGTAGTAATGAGCAGTTCTTC.

In this sample, this clonotype turned up a few times. V gene TRBV7-9 combines with J gene TRBJ2-7, with unresolved D. V was clipped by 5 bases and J by 3 bases, with 17 bases between them. CDR3 length: 15 amino acids. From germline, CDR1 is SEHNR and CDR2 FQNEAQ (reference sequence). CDR3 sequence (DNA): TGTGCCAGCAGCCCCCCAGTAGACCGAAACTACGAGCAGTACTTC. It specifies CASSPPVDRNYEQYF.

The chain combines TRBV27 with TRBJ1-2; no reliable D call. Trimming left V 2 bases short and J 2 bases short, with 9 bases between. This CDR3 has 14 amino acids. Germline V gene data show CDR1 as MNHEY and CDR2 as SMNVEV (reference sequence). Here the CDR3 reads CASSLDPRNYGYTF. CDR3 coding DNA: TGTGCCAGCAGTTTAGATCCGCGAAACTATGGCTACACCTTC.